This T cell receptor (beta chain) was identified during a study of OX40 agonist ivuxolimab in advanced cancers. Study at large: Eligibility admitted prior anti-PD-1, anti-PD-L1 or anti-CTLA-4 therapy; about 39% had some. There were three patients with partial responses, one having hepatocellular carcinoma and two cutaneous melanoma. Regarding the study as a whole: Relative to CD4+, CD8+ T cells held more expanded clones on average.

CDR3 length equals 15 residues. Comment on this clone: Its antigen is unidentified.

The protocol was immunoSEQ multiplex PCR, while the TCRdb copy is restricted to in-frame clones and leaves out a portion. The sample holds 65,000 to 75,000 clones; around four fifths are singletons and the top ten take approximately 0.38%. The rearrangement links TRBV21-1 to TRBJ1-2; the D call TRBD1 from the table was never checked on the DNA. TRBV21-1 represents a pseudogene. This clonotype was sampled from an adult with an advanced solid tumor such as melanoma, head and neck, liver or kidney cancer. Here the sequenced sample was CD4+ or CD8+ T cells sorted from blood, taken in a trial of the OX40 agonist ivuxolimab. The chain's CDR3 is CASFALAFGQGFYTF. CDR3 sequence (DNA): TGTGCCAGCTTCGCGCTAGCTTTCGGACAGGGCTTCTACACCTTC.